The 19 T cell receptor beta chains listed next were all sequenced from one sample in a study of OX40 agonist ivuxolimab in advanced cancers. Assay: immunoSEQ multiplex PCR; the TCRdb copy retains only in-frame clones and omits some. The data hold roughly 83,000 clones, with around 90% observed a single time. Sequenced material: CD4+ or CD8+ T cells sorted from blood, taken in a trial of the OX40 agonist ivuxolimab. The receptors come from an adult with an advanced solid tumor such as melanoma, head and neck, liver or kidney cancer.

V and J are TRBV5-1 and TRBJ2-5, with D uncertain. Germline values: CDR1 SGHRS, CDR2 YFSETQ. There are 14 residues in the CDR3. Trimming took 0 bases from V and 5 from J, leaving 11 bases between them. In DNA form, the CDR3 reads TGCGCCAGCAGCTTGGGTACAGTCGGGGAGACCCAGTACTTC. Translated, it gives CASSLGTVGETQYF.

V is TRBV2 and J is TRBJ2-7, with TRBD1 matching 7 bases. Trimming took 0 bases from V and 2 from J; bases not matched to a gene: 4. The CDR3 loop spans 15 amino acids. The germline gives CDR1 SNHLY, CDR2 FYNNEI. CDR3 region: CASSEAWDRTYEQYF. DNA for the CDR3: TGTGCCAGCAGTGAAGCTTGGGACAGAACCTACGAGCAGTACTTC.

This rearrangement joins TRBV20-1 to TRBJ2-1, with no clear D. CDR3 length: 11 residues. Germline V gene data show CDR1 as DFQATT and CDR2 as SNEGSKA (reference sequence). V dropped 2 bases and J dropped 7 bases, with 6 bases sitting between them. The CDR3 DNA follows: TGCAGTGCTAGACGAGTAAATGAGCAGTTCTTC. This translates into CSARRVNEQFF.

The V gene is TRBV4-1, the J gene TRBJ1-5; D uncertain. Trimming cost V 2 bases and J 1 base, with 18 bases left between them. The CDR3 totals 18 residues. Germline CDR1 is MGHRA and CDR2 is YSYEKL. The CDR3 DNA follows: TGCGCCAGCAGCCAAAGGCCCATGAGGGAAGTAAGCAATCAGCCCCAGCATTTT. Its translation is CASSQRPMREVSNQPQHF.

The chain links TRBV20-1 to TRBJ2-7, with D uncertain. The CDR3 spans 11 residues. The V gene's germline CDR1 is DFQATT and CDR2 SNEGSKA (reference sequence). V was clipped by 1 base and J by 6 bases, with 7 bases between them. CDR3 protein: CSARGGGEQYV. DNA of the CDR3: TGCAGTGCTAGAGGCGGCGGCGAGCAGTACGTC.

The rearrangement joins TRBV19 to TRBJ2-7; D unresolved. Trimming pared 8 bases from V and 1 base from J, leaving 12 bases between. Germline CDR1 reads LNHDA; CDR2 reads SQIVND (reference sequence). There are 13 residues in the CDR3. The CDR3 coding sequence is TGTGCCAGTTCGTATAACCCTTCCTACGAGCAGTACTTC. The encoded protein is CASSYNPSYEQYF.

CDR3 loop: CASSYSTVNTEAFF. The CDR3 DNA is TGTGCCAGCAGTTATTCGACGGTGAACACTGAAGCTTTCTTT. The genes are TRBV6-6 and TRBJ1-1; no firm D call. Trimming shortened V by 3 bases and J by 0 bases, and 8 bases separated the two germline ends. The CDR3 consists of 14 residues. Germline assignment: CDR1 MNHNY and CDR2 SVGAGI (reference sequence).

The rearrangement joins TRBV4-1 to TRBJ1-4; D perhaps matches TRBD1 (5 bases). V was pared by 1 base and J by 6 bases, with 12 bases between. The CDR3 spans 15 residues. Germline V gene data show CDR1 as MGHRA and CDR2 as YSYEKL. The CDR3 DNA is TGCGCCAGCAGCCAAGCCTGGGGGGGGGATGAAAAACTGTTTTTT. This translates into CASSQAWGGDEKLFF.

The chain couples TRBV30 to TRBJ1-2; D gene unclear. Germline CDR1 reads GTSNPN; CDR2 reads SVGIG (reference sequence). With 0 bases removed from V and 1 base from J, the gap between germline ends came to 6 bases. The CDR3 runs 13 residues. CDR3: CAWSVLNNYGYTF. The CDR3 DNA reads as TGTGCCTGGAGTGTACTGAATAACTATGGCTACACCTTC.

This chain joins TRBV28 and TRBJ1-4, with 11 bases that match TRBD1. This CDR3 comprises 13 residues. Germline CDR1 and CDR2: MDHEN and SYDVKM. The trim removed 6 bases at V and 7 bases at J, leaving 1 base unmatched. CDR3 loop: CASRGTGGEKLFF. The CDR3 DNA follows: TGTGCCAGCAGAGGGACAGGGGGTGAAAAACTGTTTTTT.

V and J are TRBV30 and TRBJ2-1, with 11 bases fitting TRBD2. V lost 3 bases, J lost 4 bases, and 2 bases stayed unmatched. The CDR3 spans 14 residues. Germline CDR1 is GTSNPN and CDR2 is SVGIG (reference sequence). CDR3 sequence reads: CAWRGTSGYNEQFF. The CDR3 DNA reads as TGTGCCTGGAGGGGGACTAGCGGTTACAATGAGCAGTTCTTC.

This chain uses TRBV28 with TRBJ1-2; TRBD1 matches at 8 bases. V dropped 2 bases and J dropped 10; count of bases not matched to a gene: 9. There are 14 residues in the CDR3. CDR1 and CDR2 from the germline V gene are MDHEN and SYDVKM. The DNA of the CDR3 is TGTGCCAGCAGTTTACCCGGTGGACAGGGTGACTACACCTTC. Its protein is CASSLPGGQGDYTF.

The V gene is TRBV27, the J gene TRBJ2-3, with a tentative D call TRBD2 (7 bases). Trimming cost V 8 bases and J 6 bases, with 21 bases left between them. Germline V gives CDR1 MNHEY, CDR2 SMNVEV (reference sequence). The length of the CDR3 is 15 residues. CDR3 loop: CASSPLAQGRDTQYF. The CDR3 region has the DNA TGTGCCAGCTCCCCACTAGCGCAGGGGAGGGATACGCAGTATTTT.

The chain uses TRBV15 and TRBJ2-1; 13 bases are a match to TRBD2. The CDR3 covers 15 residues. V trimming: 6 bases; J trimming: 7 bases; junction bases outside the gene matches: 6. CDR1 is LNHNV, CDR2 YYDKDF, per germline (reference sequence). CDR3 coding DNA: TGTGCCACCAGTCCCCGACTAGCGGGGGGAAATGAGCAGTTCTTC. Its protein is CATSPRLAGGNEQFF. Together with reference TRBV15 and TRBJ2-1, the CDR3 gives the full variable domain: DAMVIQNPRYQVTQFGKPVTLSCSQTLNHNVMYWYQQKSSQAPKLLFHYYDKDFNNEADTPDNFQSRRPNTSFCFLDIRSPGLGDTAMYLCATSPRLAGGNEQFFGPGTRLTVL.

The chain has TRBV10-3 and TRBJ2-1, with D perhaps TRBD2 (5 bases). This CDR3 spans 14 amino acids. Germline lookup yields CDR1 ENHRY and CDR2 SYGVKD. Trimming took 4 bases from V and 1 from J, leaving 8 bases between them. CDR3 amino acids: CAISVSGSYNEQFF. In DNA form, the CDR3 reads TGTGCCATCAGTGTCAGCGGATCCTACAATGAGCAGTTCTTC.

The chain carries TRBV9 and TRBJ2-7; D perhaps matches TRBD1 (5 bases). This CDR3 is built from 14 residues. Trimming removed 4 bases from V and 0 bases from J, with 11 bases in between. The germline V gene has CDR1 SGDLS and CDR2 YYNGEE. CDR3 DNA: TGTGCCAGCAGCCTGACGGACAACTCCTACGAGCAGTACTTC. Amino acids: CASSLTDNSYEQYF.

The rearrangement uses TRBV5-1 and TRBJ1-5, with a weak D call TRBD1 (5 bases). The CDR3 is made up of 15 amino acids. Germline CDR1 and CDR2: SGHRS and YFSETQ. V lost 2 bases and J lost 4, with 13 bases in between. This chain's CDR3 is CASSFSGTVNQPQHF. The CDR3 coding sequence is TGCGCCAGCAGCTTCTCCGGGACGGTGAATCAGCCCCAGCATTTT.

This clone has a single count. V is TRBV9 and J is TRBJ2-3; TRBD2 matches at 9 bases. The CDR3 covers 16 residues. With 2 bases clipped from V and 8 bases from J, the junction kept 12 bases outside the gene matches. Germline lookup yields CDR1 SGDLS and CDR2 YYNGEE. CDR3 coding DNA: TGTGCCAGCAGCGTGCTAGCGGGGTCCCTCCTAGGTACGCAGTATTTT. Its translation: CASSVLAGSLLGTQYF.

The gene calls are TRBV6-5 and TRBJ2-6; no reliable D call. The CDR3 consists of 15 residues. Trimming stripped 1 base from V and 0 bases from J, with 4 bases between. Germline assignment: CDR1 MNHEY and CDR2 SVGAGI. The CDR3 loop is CASSYFISGANVLTF. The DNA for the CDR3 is TGTGCCAGCAGTTACTTTATCTCTGGGGCCAACGTCCTGACTTTC.